Below, one TCR beta chain is given with its context. This clone's antigen is unknown. Base qualities are missing; no much larger clone stands one base away. This sample was taken from a study of blood T cell repertoires in COVID-19 (dated by TCRdb to about 2020). Regarding the complete study: Samples covering the acute and convalescent phases of COVID-19 were provided by collaborators in the United States, Italy and Spain. The prospective study material was composed of cDNA or gDNA derived from T cells, B-cell-depleted T cells, or PBMCs. Deeply sampled blood TCRbeta repertoires from subjects exposed to, actively infected with, or recovered from COVID-19 were included in the dataset. A freely available public database, intended as a resource for researchers studying the immune response to SARS-CoV-2, is where the repertoires were released. Samples came from the ongoing ImmuneRACE study (first 160 participants) plus 1,254 subjects from 6 global collaborators. Nearly every sample came with metadata listing a de-identified subject ID, COVID-19 status, age in years and sex. Where available, HLA class I and class II types were taken from metadata supplied by the sample provider and were not determined by assay-based typing.

The study at large found these results: Clinical and demographic metadata were provided uncurated, with the amount varying by source and participant.

Inclusive of the bounding cysteine and phenylalanine, the CDR3 is 15 residues long. Kept here is only the CDR3 DNA, which spans 45 bases and is read in frame from base 1. Looking up the germline V gene (reference sequence) yields CDR1 GTSNPN and CDR2 SVGIG. The junction carries 13 bases between V and J, which are trimmed by 3 bases and 4 bases respectively. In Seattle, one collaborating source enrolled patients while the infection was active and tracked those patients longitudinally over the course of disease. Each collaborating institution followed its own protocols to collect whole blood in K2EDTA tubes. Collaborator samples were shipped for TCRbeta analysis as frozen whole blood, isolated PBMCs, or DNA extracted from either sample type. TCRbeta CDR3 regions were amplified from genomic DNA by means of the immunoSEQ Assay, a bias-controlled multiplex PCR. Per the original workflow: Nucleated cell counts per sample were estimated from amplification of reference gene primers within the assay. Sequence reads were collapsed and filtered to measure the absolute abundance of every unique TCRbeta CDR3 rearrangement. For each sample, productive Simpson clonality was calculated as the square root of Simpson's diversity index across productive rearrangements. Here the immuneACCESS table is served through TCRdb, limited to in-frame sequences with V and J called. Missing clones are a known gap in these copies; in checked studies unresolved V genes cover under half, and the rest lacks a known reason. That table is the source of V, J and clone size, and D and trimming were worked out from the DNA. For this sample the table gives under 200,000 clones, of which more than 85% were detected only once. Of the sample, around 0.5% is held by the ten largest clones.

Sequenced input: peripheral blood. Here the chain combines TRBV30 and TRBJ1-6, and the D gene may be TRBD1, 6 bases matching. The clonotype comes from a man in his fifties or sixties with COVID-19, enrolled during active disease. The DNA sequence reads TGTGCCTGGAGGTCCGGGACACTGTATAATTCACCCCTCCACTTT. This sequence encodes CAWRSGTLYNSPLHF.